This T cell receptor beta chain was sequenced during a study of cytomegalovirus exposure and HLA in healthy donors. Study as a whole: A prior study identified some 100 million unique TCR beta sequences from about 200 million T cells. The study's findings and limits: Sequencing likely generated an artifact that appeared as a cluster of highly shared sequence variants. The authors enumerated 150 to 200 TCR beta chains as linked to cytomegalovirus.

The PCR employed 60 Vbeta primers together with 13 Jbeta primers. The repertoire was sequenced with immunoSEQ multiplex PCR; TCRdb's copy has only in-frame clones and lacks some. Seen here are over 150,000 clones, around 80% observed once, and the top ten hold around 4.3%. The sample holds a few counts of this clone. What it binds is not known. Deletions cut 4 bases from V and 3 bases from J, with 12 bases between. The V gene's germline CDR1 is SNHLY and CDR2 FYNNEI. This CDR3 spans 14 amino acids. The clonotype originates from a man aged 30 to 39 in good health and CMV-seronegative. Sequenced material: PBMCs. This chain uses TRBV2 with TRBJ1-1; D remains ambiguous. CDR3 DNA: TGTGCCAGCAGTGGGTTGGTGTCGGACACTGAAGCTTTCTTT. Its translation is CASSGLVSDTEAFF.